This T cell receptor (beta chain) is from a study of shared clonotypes between healthy human individuals. Regarding the study as a whole: What naive subsets generally showed was a larger estimated richness than memory subsets showed. Collection of samples was limited to blood; tissue repertoires likely differ.

Researchers ran the assay at a deep level. Measured with immunoSEQ multiplex PCR; TCRdb has only the in-frame clones, and not every one. The sample yields about 1 million clones, approximately 68% seen once. Of note for this clone: Antigen specificity is unknown.

This clonotype was sampled from a man aged 18 to 30 in good health. Sequencing used memory CD4+ T cells sorted from blood. Subset denoted: CD45RA-negative fraction.

This chain's CDR3 is CASSPTPGQFAYNEQFF. For the CDR3, the DNA is TGCGCCAGCAGCCCAACCCCGGGACAGTTTGCCTACAATGAGCAGTTCTTC. The V call is TRBV5-1, the J call TRBJ2-1, with 7 bases lining up with TRBD1. The CDR3 contains 17 residues. Germline V gene sequence: CDR1 SGHRS, CDR2 YFSETQ. The V segment lost 4 bases and the J segment 2 bases; nucleotides outside the gene matches: 12.